Included here is one TCR beta chain sequence, with context. This specimen comes from a study of blood T cell repertoires in COVID-19. This CDR3 has 17 residues. V was trimmed by 1 base and J by 2 bases, leaving 17 bases between them. Germline V gene lookup returns CDR1 LGHNA and CDR2 YNFKEQ. Some clones are missing from TCRdb's copy, which holds only in-frame ones; the method was immunoSEQ multiplex PCR. Found here are under 95,000 clones, 88% of them singletons; the top ten hold under 6%. Sequenced input: peripheral blood. This sequence originates from a human donor in a cohort sampled during active COVID-19. The rearrangement uses TRBV4-2 and TRBJ1-2; no firm D call. The CDR3 nucleotides are TGTGCCAGCAGCCAAGTTCCGCTGGGCCAGCTCAACTATGGCTACACCTTC. This sequence encodes CASSQVPLGQLNYGYTF.